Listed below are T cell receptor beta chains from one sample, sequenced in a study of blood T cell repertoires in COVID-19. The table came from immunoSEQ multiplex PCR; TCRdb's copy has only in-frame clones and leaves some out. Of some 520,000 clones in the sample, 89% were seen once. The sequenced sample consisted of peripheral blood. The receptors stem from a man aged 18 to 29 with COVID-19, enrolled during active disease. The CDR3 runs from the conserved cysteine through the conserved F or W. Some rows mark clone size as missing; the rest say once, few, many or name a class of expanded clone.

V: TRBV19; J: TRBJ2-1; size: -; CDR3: CASSIATSGVREQFF
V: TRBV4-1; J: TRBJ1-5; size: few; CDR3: CASSQVQEQPQHF
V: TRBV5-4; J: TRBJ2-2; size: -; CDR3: CASSLGQNTGELFF
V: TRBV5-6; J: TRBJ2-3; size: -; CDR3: CASSFVRDRGTDTQYF
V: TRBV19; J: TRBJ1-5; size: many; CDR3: CASSWGGGNQPQHF
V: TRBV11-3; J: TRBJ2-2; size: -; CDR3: CASSPRTGESGELFF
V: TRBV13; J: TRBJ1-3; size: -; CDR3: CASSLAWLPLSGNTIYF
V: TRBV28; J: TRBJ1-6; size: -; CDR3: CASRESSYNSPLHF
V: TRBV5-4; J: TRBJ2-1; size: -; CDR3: CASSSGTGAYEQFF
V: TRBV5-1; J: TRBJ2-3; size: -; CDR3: CASSPDRGATDTQYF
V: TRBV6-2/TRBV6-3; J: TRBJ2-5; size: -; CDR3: CASSYAQVAQETQYF
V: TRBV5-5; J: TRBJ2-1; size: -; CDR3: CASSLVMIVAGAYNEQFF
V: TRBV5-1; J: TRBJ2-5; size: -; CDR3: CASSLGQGETQYF
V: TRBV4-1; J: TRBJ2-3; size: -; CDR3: CASSLGPSTDTQYF
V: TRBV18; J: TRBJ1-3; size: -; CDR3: CASSPTGAPTGNTIYF
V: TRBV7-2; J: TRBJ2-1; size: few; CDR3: CASSDATSGRGQFF
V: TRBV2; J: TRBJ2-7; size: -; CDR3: CASRLTGNEQYF
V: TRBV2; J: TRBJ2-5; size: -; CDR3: CASKSSAQETQYF
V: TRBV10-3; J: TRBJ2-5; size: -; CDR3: CAISESAGLANMETQYF
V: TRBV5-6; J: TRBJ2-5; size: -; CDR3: CASSLGPPLAGQETQYF
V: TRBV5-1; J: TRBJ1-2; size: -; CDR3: CASSLAQGAGYGYTF
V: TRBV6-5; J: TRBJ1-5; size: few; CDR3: CASSARGGGNQPQHF
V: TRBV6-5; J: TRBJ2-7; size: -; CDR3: CASSFSPLPGSSGKYF
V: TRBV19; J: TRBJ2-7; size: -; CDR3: CASSPGQDEQYF
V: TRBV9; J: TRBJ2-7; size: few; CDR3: CASSLTSGSYVYEQYF
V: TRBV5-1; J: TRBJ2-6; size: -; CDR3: CASSLVGQGGAGANVLTF
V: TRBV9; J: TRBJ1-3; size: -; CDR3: CASSGGSSGNTIYF
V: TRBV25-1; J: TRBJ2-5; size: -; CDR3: CASSEPQYQETQYF